This T cell receptor (beta chain) was documented in a study of blood T cell repertoires in COVID-19. Germline CDR1 reads MNHEY; CDR2 reads SVGAGI. The CDR3 loop spans 12 amino acids. Assay: immunoSEQ multiplex PCR; the TCRdb copy retains only in-frame clones and omits some. The data contain about 55,000 clones, around 80% of them singletons. The chain recombines TRBV6-5 with TRBJ1-4, with TRBD1 matching over 9 bases. The sample was peripheral blood. The receptor was derived from a human donor in a cohort sampled during active or convalescent COVID-19. CDR3 nucleotide sequence: TGTACTCCCGGGACAGGGTATGAAAAACTGTTTTTT. It is translated as CTPGTGYEKLFF.